Presented here are 13 T cell receptor beta chains from one specimen sequenced in a study of radiation and T cells in renal cell carcinoma. Time point reported: blood 4 weeks post-SBRT, at nephrectomy. Treatment of the sample: 15 Gy SBRT to primary tumor, nephrectomy 4 weeks later. The repertoire was sequenced with immunoSEQ multiplex PCR; TCRdb's copy has only in-frame clones and lacks some. This table holds about 170,000 clones, roughly nine tenths found once. The sample in question was blood, obtained from a patient whose treatment included radiotherapy and nephrectomy. The origin of the receptors is a woman between 45 and 60 years old with renal cell carcinoma.

The chain links TRBV7-2 to TRBJ2-2; 8 positions agree with TRBD1. From germline, CDR1 is SGHTA and CDR2 FQGNSA. The CDR3 length is 14 residues. V gave up 5 bases and J gave up 7 bases; unmatched junction bases: 6. CDR3 protein: CASSHAGGGGELFF. Written as DNA, the CDR3 is TGTGCCAGCAGCCACGCAGGGGGCGGCGGGGAGCTGTTTTTT.

This chain connects TRBV12-5 to TRBJ1-5; D unclear. The germline V and J ends were trimmed by 6 bases and 3 bases, with 12 bases remaining between them. The CDR3 length is 14 residues. Germline CDR1 and CDR2: LGHNT and FRNRAP. The CDR3 sequence is CASGRLGDNQPQHF. The CDR3 nucleotides read TGTGCTAGTGGAAGACTAGGTGACAATCAGCCCCAGCATTTT.

This chain uses TRBV5-6 with TRBJ1-2, with 7 positions matching TRBD1. The junction had 9 bases not matched to a gene; V was cut back by 4 bases and J by 6 bases. This CDR3 has 14 amino acids. The germline CDR1 and CDR2 sequences are SGHDT and YYEEEE. The CDR3 loop reads CASSTWSRGDGYTF. CDR3 DNA sequence: TGTGCCAGCAGCACCTGGTCCAGGGGGGATGGCTACACCTTC.

This clone was recorded a few times. This CDR3 is also generated by other DNA sequences in the sample. The V call is TRBV2, the J call TRBJ1-5; no definite D call. Trimming stripped 4 bases from V and 0 bases from J, with 4 bases between. From germline, CDR1 is SNHLY and CDR2 FYNNEI. CDR3 length: 13 amino acids. CDR3 DNA sequence: TGTGCCAGCAGTGTCTATAGCAATCAGCCCCAGCATTTT. Encoded protein: CASSVYSNQPQHF.

A note on this clone: Other DNA sequences from this sample encode an identical CDR3 as well. This chain links TRBV6-1 with TRBJ1-1; a possible D gene is TRBD1 (6 bases). Trimming removed 0 bases from V and 2 bases from J, with 7 bases in between. Germline V gives CDR1 MNHNS, CDR2 SASEGT. This CDR3 is built from 14 residues. The CDR3 loop is CASSEAGGNTEAFF. CDR3 coding DNA: TGTGCCAGCAGTGAAGCAGGGGGAAACACTGAAGCTTTCTTT.

The V and J genes are TRBV11-1 and TRBJ2-7, with D possibly being TRBD1 or TRBD2 (6 bases each). V was cut by 5 bases and J by 2 bases, with 16 bases left in between. The germline V gene has CDR1 SGHAT and CDR2 FQDESV (reference sequence). There are 15 residues in the CDR3. The CDR3 region has the DNA TGTGCCAGCAGCAGGGGGGACCGGAGGGCCTACGAGCAGTACTTC. This sequence encodes CASSRGDRRAYEQYF.

The V gene is TRBV30, the J gene TRBJ2-7, with 10 positions matching TRBD2. With 2 bases clipped from V and 7 bases from J, the junction kept 8 bases outside the gene matches. Germline CDR1 is GTSNPN and CDR2 is SVGIG (reference sequence). The CDR3 is 14 residues long. The CDR3 loop reads CAWSKGLAPWEQYF. The CDR3 DNA is TGTGCCTGGAGTAAGGGACTAGCGCCCTGGGAGCAGTACTTC.

This clone has just a few counts. The J gene is TRBJ1-3, the V gene TRBV5-6; D remains ambiguous. The V end was cut by 0 bases, the J end by 1 base, with 17 bases between. Germline V CDR1 and CDR2: SGHDT, YYEEEE. CDR3 size: 18 residues. CDR3 DNA: TGTGCCAGCAGCTTGGCGGCTATCTCGCGGAGATCTGGAAACACCATATATTTT. Translated: CASSLAAISRRSGNTIYF.

V gene TRBV5-6 combines with J gene TRBJ1-2; tentative D call: TRBD1 (5 bases). V was shortened by 1 base and J by 4 bases, with 14 bases between the two germline ends. Germline CDR1 SGHDT, CDR2 YYEEEE. This CDR3 spans 15 amino acids. CDR3 DNA sequence: TGTGCCAGCAGCTTGAGAGGACAAACTCTCTATGGCTACACCTTC. This gives the protein CASSLRGQTLYGYTF. Supplemented by reference TRBV5-6 and TRBJ1-2, the full variable domain reads DAGVTQSPTHLIKTRGQQVTLRCSPKSGHDTVSWYQQALGQGPQFIFQYYEEEERQRGNFPDRFSGHQFPNYSSELNVNALLLGDSALYLCASSLRGQTLYGYTFGSGTRLTVV.

The J gene is TRBJ2-7, the V gene TRBV5-6; D may be TRBD2 (6 bases). The CDR3 covers 16 residues. In germline, CDR1 is SGHDT, CDR2 YYEEEE. The ends were cut back, 3 bases at V and 5 bases at J, with 21 bases in the middle. The chain's CDR3 is CASSSLGQGRGNEQYF. In DNA, the CDR3 is TGTGCCAGCAGCTCTCTGGGGCAGGGCCGGGGGAACGAGCAGTACTTC.

This clone was recorded a few times. V and J are TRBV2 and TRBJ1-2; perhaps TRBD1 as D (6 bases). The CDR3 has 11 residues. V was shortened by 5 bases and J by 8 bases, with 9 bases between the two germline ends. Germline CDR1 is SNHLY and CDR2 is FYNNEI. CDR3: CASSQGRGYTF. CDR3 bases: TGTGCCAGCAGTCAGGGGCGGGGCTACACCTTC.

The CDR3 protein is CASRPPGQNPYEQYF. CDR3 bases: TGTGCCAGCAGACCCCCGGGACAAAACCCCTACGAGCAGTACTTC. J is TRBJ2-7 and V is TRBV6-5; D perhaps matches TRBD1 (6 bases). The V gene lost 6 bases and the J gene lost 2 bases, with 17 bases spanning the gap. From germline, CDR1 is MNHEY and CDR2 SVGAGI. This CDR3 is 15 amino acids long.

The chain's CDR3 is CASSFMADVSGYTF. CDR3 DNA: TGTGCCAGCAGCTTTATGGCAGATGTCTCGGGCTACACCTTC. The V call is TRBV7-8, the J call TRBJ1-2; D uncertain. With 3 bases removed from V and 8 bases from J, the gap between germline ends came to 16 bases. Germline V gives CDR1 SGHVS, CDR2 FQNEAQ. The CDR3 length is 14 residues.